The clone carrying this T cell receptor (beta chain) was counted only a few times. Its antigen is still unknown. The sample originates from a study of cytomegalovirus exposure and HLA in healthy donors. Points from the study as a whole: Fewer N-insertions (relative to the approximately 700-donor mean) were reportedly seen in an Asian-associated ancestry cluster in a later analysis.

Both 60 Vbeta primers and 13 Jbeta primers went into the PCR. Some clones are missing from TCRdb's copy, which holds only in-frame ones; the method was immunoSEQ multiplex PCR. Of some 150,000 clones in the sample, 79% are singletons; the top ten hold 6% to 6.5%. This CDR3 has 14 residues. The germline V gene encodes CDR1 SGHNT and CDR2 YYREEE (reference sequence). Trimming stripped 2 bases from V and 7 bases from J, with 13 bases between. Sequencing was done on a sample of PBMCs. The genes are TRBV5-4 and TRBJ1-5; the D gene is possibly TRBD1 (6 bases). The receptor's source is a man in his fifties in good health and CMV-seropositive. CDR3 coding DNA: TGTGCCAGCAGCTTTGGGGGGGGCGGACAGCCCCAGCATTTT. This gives the protein CASSFGGGGQPQHF. Together with reference TRBV5-4 and TRBJ1-5, the CDR3 gives the full variable domain: ETGVTQSPTHLIKTRGQQVTLRCSSQSGHNTVSWYQQALGQGPQFIFQYYREEENGRGNFPPRFSGLQFPNYSSELNVNALELDDSALYLCASSFGGGGQPQHFGDGTRLSIL.